This TCR beta chain was sequenced for a study of T cells in Graves' hyperthyroidism and ophthalmopathy. Amplification yielded TCR beta CDR3 regions, with RNA transcripts as the source. A first-round RT-PCR of the TCR CDR3 used the HTBI primer set. TCRdb reprocessed the multiplex PCR reads via MiXCR and lists one record per CDR3 protein. This repertoire shows some 800,000 distinct CDR3 sequences, over 35% found once; its top ten account for approximately 8.7%. At least ten counts were recorded for this clonotype. This CDR3 comprises 14 residues. Trimming left V 1 base short and J 3 bases short, with 11 bases between. Germline V gives CDR1 SGHNT, CDR2 YYREEE (reference sequence).

V and J are TRBV5-4 and TRBJ2-7; tentatively, D is TRBD2 (5 bases). This sequence originates from a man younger than 35 with Graves' hyperthyroidism. The sequenced material came from blood. The CDR3 region is CASSLWSGNYEQYF. CDR3 DNA sequence: TGTGCCAGCAGCTTGTGGTCGGGGAACTACGAGCAGTACTTC.